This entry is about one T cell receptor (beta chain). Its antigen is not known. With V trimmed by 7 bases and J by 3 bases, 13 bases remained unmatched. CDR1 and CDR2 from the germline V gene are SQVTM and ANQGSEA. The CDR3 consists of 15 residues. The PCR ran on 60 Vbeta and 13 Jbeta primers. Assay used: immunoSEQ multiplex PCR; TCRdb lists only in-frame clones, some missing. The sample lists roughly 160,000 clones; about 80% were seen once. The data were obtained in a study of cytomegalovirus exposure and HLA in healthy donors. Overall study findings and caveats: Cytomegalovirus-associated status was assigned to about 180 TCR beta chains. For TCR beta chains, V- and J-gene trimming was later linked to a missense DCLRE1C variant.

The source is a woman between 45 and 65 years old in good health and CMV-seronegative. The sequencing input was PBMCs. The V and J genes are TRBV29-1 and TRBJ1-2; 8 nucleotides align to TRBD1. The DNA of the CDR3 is TGCAGCGCGAGGGGCCTGGACAGGGTTGACTATGGCTACACCTTC. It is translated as CSARGLDRVDYGYTF.